The TCR beta chain under discussion was sequenced for a study of T cell changes during pregnancy in multiple sclerosis (dated by TCRdb to 2018 to 2020). Study-wide context: The study examined how the T cell repertoire changed over the course of pregnancy in women with multiple sclerosis.

The protocol used for the library was the immunoSEQ multiplex PCR assay. Entries here come from immuneACCESS through TCRdb and include only in-frame sequences with V and J called. Some clones fail to appear in such tables; in the studies checked, an unresolved V gene covers under half of the shortfall, and the cause of the remainder is unknown. The sample includes tens of thousands of clones, with around 91% observed a single time. The top ten constitute about 1.2% of the sample. With respect to this clone: The clone's antigen remains unknown. No quality values exist for individual bases; no much larger clone is one base distant.

The V and J ends are trimmed by 1 base and 5 bases, leaving 9 bases between them. There are 14 amino acids in the CDR3, from cysteine to phenylalanine inclusive. Only the CDR3 part of the read is kept: 42 bases, read in frame from the first base. According to the germline V gene (reference sequence), CDR1 reads SSHAT and CDR2 reads FNYEAQ. The material sequenced was peripheral blood, taken after pregnancy. The receptor comes from a female donor in good health, enrolled as a control in a pregnancy study. Recombination linked TRBV7-7 to TRBJ2-1; tentative D gene TRBD2, with 5 bases matching. The CDR3 reads CASSLVTGNNEQFF. In nucleotide form, the sequence is TGTGCCAGCAGCTTAGTAACGGGGAACAATGAGCAGTTCTTC. With the portions outside the CDR3 filled from the reference TRBV7-7 and TRBJ2-1 genes, the complete variable region becomes GAGVSQSPRYKVTKRGQDVTLRCDPISSHATLYWYQQALGQGPEFLTYFNYEAQPDKSGLPSDRFSAERPEGSISTLTIQRTEQRDSAMYRCASSLVTGNNEQFFGPGTRLTVL.